This is a list of T cell receptor beta chains from one sample in a study of blood T cells in healthy people across ages. TCRdb reprocessed the 5' RACE reads with MiXCR, giving one entry per CDR3 protein. The data show more than 800,000 distinct CDR3 sequences, more than 25% seen once. The sequenced material came from blood. The receptors derive from a woman older than 75 in good health. CDR3s include the opening cysteine and the closing phenylalanine or tryptophan. The order of the fields is D gene, J gene, V gene, clone size, CDR3 protein, CDR3 DNA. A D gene is named only where the DNA matches it firmly. Expanded clones are given a class, and other clones once, few, many or no size at all.

TRBD1,TRBJ1-2,TRBV29-1,many,CSVDMTSGTGANYGYTF,TGCAGCGTTGACATGACTTCCGGGACAGGGGCAAACTATGGCTACACCTTC
NA,TRBJ2-1,TRBV14,many,CASRGETGMAYNEQFF,TGTGCCAGCAGGGGCGAAACAGGGATGGCCTACAATGAGCAGTTCTTC
NA,TRBJ2-7,TRBV6-2/TRBV6-3,NA,CASRPRASSYEQYF,TGTGCCAGCAGGCCCCGGGCGTCCTCCTACGAGCAGTACTTC
NA,TRBJ2-7,TRBV4-1,NA,CASSQGSGAGTYEQYF,TGCGCCAGCAGCCAAGGCTCCGGGGCGGGGACCTACGAGCAGTACTTC
TRBD1,TRBJ2-1,TRBV27,many,CASSGQGASEQFF,TGTGCCAGCAGCGGACAGGGGGCAAGTGAGCAGTTCTTC
TRBD1,TRBJ1-2,TRBV6-5,few,CASSYSKFTGGYGYTF,TGTGCCAGCAGTTACTCGAAATTCACAGGGGGCTATGGCTACACCTTC
NA,TRBJ1-1,TRBV6-6,few,CATNLPGQMNTEAFF,TGTGCCACCAACCTTCCCGGACAGATGAACACTGAAGCTTTCTTT
NA,TRBJ2-3,TRBV6-2/TRBV6-3,NA,CASRADYLSTYTQYF,TGTGCCAGCAGGGCGGACTACCTCAGCACATATACGCAGTATTTT
TRBD1,TRBJ2-1,TRBV29-1,NA,CSVGRGLGNEQFF,TGCAGCGTTGGTAGGGGGCTAGGCAATGAGCAGTTCTTC
NA,TRBJ2-5,TRBV7-6,NA,CASSLRHSEGDLVYQETQYF,TGTGCCAGCAGCTTAAGGCATAGCGAGGGAGACCTAGTGTACCAAGAGACCCAGTACTTC
NA,TRBJ2-1,TRBV27,many,CASSKRDTIGEFF,TGTGCCAGCAGTAAAAGGGACACCATAGGGGAGTTCTTC
TRBD1,TRBJ1-2,TRBV20-1,many,CSAPGQGSYGYTF,TGCAGTGCTCCGGGACAGGGAAGTTATGGCTACACCTTC
NA,TRBJ1-1,TRBV6-5,NA,CASSYWEESTEAFF,TGTGCCAGCAGTTACTGGGAGGAGAGCACTGAAGCTTTCTTT
NA,TRBJ1-6,TRBV18,NA,CASSDGGDSPLHF,TGTGCCAGCTCAGACGGGGGCGATTCACCCCTCCACTTT
TRBD2,TRBJ2-5,TRBV6-5,NA,CASSFRSGGLQETQYF,TGTGCCAGCAGTTTTCGAAGCGGGGGGTTACAAGAGACCCAGTACTTC
NA,TRBJ2-1,TRBV6-5,many,CASSLPGAAYNEQFF,TGTGCCAGCAGTTTGCCTGGGGCGGCGTACAATGAGCAGTTCTTC
TRBD1,TRBJ2-7,TRBV20-1,many,CSARVSFWTGAGEQYF,TGCAGTGCTAGAGTTTCGTTTTGGACAGGGGCCGGGGAGCAGTACTTC
NA,TRBJ2-5,TRBV3-1,few,CASRQEGHQETQYF,TGTGCCAGCAGACAGGAGGGGCATCAAGAGACCCAGTACTTC